This T cell receptor (beta chain) was sequenced in a study of technical replicates of blood from a handful of donors. TCRdb's table, derived via immunoSEQ multiplex PCR, lists solely in-frame clones and lacks some. This sample has 75,000 to 100,000 clones; around nine tenths occur once, and the top ten carry 0.27%. V lost 5 bases to trimming and J lost 3 bases, with 11 bases between them. CDR1 is ENHRY and CDR2 is SYGVKD in the germline V gene. The CDR3 spans 13 residues. This clonotype was obtained from a human donor in good health. The chain is built from TRBV10-3 and TRBJ2-7; the D is unclear. The sample taken for sequencing was T cells isolated from PBMCs. CDR3 region: CAISKTEYYEQYF. The CDR3 DNA follows: TGTGCCATCAGTAAAACAGAGTACTACGAGCAGTACTTC.